This TCR beta chain is from a study of shared clonotypes between healthy human individuals. The overall study: The plates for each donor numbered three CD4 naive, three CD4 memory, two CD8 naive and one CD8 memory. The study, taken as a whole, reports: The study's rarefaction showed incomplete sorted-subset sequencing despite large depth. Estimated richness values were generally larger in naive subsets than in memory subsets.

Generated by immunoSEQ multiplex PCR, the TCRdb table keeps only in-frame clones and is missing some. The sample has some 1,600,000 clones, 98% seen once. Deletions cut 5 bases from V and 2 bases from J, with 22 bases between. The length of the CDR3 is 17 residues. The germline gives CDR1 SGHRS, CDR2 YFSETQ. About this clone itself: As yet, its antigen is unknown.

The sample consisted of naive CD4+ T cells sorted from blood. Documented subset: CD45RA+ positively selected. This receptor was identified in a man aged 25 to 40 in good health. The V and J genes are TRBV5-1 and TRBJ1-1; D remains ambiguous. CDR3 bases: TGCGCCAGCAGTTTGACAATCGCCGCCCAAACCAACACTGAAGCTTTCTTT. Translation: CASSLTIAAQTNTEAFF.